Below, 10 T cell receptor beta chains from the same sample are listed, as sequenced in a study of blood T cell repertoires in COVID-19. Profiling relied on immunoSEQ multiplex PCR, and the TCRdb table lists in-frame clones only, not all of them. The sample lists over 65,000 clones; over 75% were seen once. Sample: peripheral blood. The receptors derive from a human donor in a cohort sampled during active COVID-19.

This sequence joins TRBV7-9 and TRBJ1-4, with D uncertain. With 5 bases removed from V and 0 bases from J, the gap between germline ends came to 10 bases. This CDR3 is 15 amino acids long. Germline CDR1 is SEHNR and CDR2 is FQNEAQ (reference sequence). In DNA form, the CDR3 reads TGTGCCAGCAGCCCCTCCGGAGCAACTAATGAAAAACTGTTTTTT. Translating gives CASSPSGATNEKLFF.

The CDR3 DNA sequence: TGTGCCAGCAGCGTTGACAGGGGTGGGAACGAGCAGTACTTC. This encodes CASSVDRGGNEQYF. This chain links TRBV9 with TRBJ2-7; 8 positions agree with TRBD1. With V trimmed by 2 bases and J by 5 bases, 6 bases remained unmatched. CDR3 length equals 14 residues. Germline V gene sequence: CDR1 SGDLS, CDR2 YYNGEE.

This clone was seen just once. The J gene is TRBJ1-2, the V gene TRBV9; a possible D gene is TRBD1 (6 bases). The CDR3 loop spans 13 amino acids. CDR1 SGDLS and CDR2 YYNGEE come from the germline V gene. V gave up 6 bases and J gave up 8 bases, with 17 bases separating them. The CDR3 region has the DNA TGTGCCAGCACCAAGGGGGGGGCAGTGGGCTACACCTTC. Translated, it gives CASTKGGAVGYTF.

This chain uses TRBV5-1 with TRBJ2-3; D is ambiguous. CDR1 is SGHRS and CDR2 is YFSETQ in the germline V gene. The V gene lost 0 bases and the J gene lost 6 bases, with 14 bases spanning the gap. The CDR3 totals 15 residues. In DNA form, the CDR3 reads TGCGCCAGCAGCTTGGCGGAGTCGCAAGCCGATACGCAGTATTTT. This codes for CASSLAESQADTQYF.

The chain joins TRBV3-1 (or the pseudogene TRBV3-2) to TRBJ2-2; 8 bases match TRBD2. This CDR3 is built from 14 residues. The germline V gene has CDR1 LGHDT and CDR2 YNNKEL (reference sequence). Trimming took 4 bases from V and 6 from J; bases not matched to a gene: 4. The CDR3 loop reads CASSLRTSSGELFF. The CDR3, as DNA: TGTGCCAGCAGCCTCCGGACTAGCTCCGGGGAGCTGTTTTTT.

The rearrangement joins TRBV11-2 to TRBJ2-3, with 7 nucleotides matching TRBD2. V was pared by 0 bases and J by 5 bases, with 5 bases of the junction left unmatched. Germline V lookup: CDR1 SGHAT, CDR2 FQNNGV. The CDR3 spans 15 residues. As DNA, the CDR3 is TGTGCCAGCAGCTTAGAGTGGGGGGGTGGAGATACGCAGTATTTT. Its translation: CASSLEWGGGDTQYF.

V and J are TRBV13 and TRBJ2-3, with D tentatively TRBD2 (6 bases). Deletions cut 2 bases from V and 1 base from J, with 13 bases between. This CDR3 is 16 amino acids long. The germline CDR1 and CDR2 sequences are PRHDT and FYEKMQ (reference sequence). CDR3: CASSLIPGVGTDTQYF. CDR3 nucleotide sequence: TGTGCCAGCAGCTTAATTCCGGGAGTGGGCACAGATACGCAGTATTTT.

The CDR3 DNA is TGTGCCAGCAGAAAACAGGGGGCAATGCACACTGAAGCTTTCTTT. This sequence encodes CASRKQGAMHTEAFF. The chain carries TRBV6-5 and TRBJ1-1; TRBD1 matches 9 bases. V shed 6 bases, J shed 3 bases, and the junction held 8 bases outside the gene matches. CDR3 size: 15 residues. Germline CDR1 is MNHEY and CDR2 is SVGAGI.

The V and J genes are TRBV5-1 and TRBJ1-3, with a possible D match to TRBD1 (6 bases). Trimming left V 7 bases short and J 0 bases short, with 14 bases between. Germline V gene sequence: CDR1 SGHRS, CDR2 YFSETQ. This CDR3 is built from 15 residues. CDR3 residues: CASSGTPTSGNTIYF. CDR3 DNA: TGCGCCAGCTCCGGGACACCGACCTCTGGAAACACCATATATTTT.

This chain links TRBV19 with TRBJ1-6; 7 nucleotides align to TRBD1. The length of the CDR3 is 13 residues. Germline assignment: CDR1 LNHDA and CDR2 SQIVND (reference sequence). Trimming took 7 bases from V and 6 from J; bases not matched to a gene: 3. CDR3 in amino acids: CASMGTVNSPLHF. For the CDR3, the DNA is TGTGCCAGTATGGGGACAGTTAATTCACCCCTCCACTTT.